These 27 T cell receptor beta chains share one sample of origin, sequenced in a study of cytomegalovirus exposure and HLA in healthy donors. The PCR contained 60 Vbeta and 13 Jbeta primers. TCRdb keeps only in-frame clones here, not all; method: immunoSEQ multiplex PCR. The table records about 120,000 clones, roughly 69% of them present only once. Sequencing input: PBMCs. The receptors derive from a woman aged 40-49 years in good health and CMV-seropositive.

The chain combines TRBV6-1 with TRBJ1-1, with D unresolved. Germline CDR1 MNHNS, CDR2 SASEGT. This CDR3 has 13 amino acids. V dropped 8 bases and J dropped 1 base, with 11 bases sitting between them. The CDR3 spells CASHKTENTEAFF. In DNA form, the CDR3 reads TGTGCCAGCCACAAAACAGAGAACACTGAAGCTTTCTTT.

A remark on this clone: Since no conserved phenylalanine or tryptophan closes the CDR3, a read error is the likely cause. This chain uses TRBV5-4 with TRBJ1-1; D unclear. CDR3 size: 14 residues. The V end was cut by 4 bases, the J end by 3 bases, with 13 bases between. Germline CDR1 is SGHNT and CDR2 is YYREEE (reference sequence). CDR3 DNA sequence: TGTGCCAGCAGCGGAGGAGGGTTAGACACTGAAGCTTTCCTT. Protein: CASSGGGLDTEAFL.

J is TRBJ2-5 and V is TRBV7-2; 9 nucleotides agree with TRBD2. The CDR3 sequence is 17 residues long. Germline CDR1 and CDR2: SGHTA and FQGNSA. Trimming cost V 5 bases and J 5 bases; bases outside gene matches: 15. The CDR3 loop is CASSKDPREGLVETQYF. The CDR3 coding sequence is TGTGCCAGCAGCAAAGACCCGCGGGAGGGCCTGGTGGAGACCCAGTACTTC.

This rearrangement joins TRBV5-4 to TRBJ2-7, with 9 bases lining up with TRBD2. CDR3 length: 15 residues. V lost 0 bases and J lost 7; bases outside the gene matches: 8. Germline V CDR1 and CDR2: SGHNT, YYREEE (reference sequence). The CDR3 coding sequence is TGTGCCAGCAGCTTGGTAGCTAGCGGGGAGGGGGAGCAGTACTTC. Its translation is CASSLVASGEGEQYF.

Here the CDR3 reads CAISLGQDGNTIYF. DNA of the CDR3: TGTGCCATCAGTCTCGGACAGGACGGAAACACCATATATTTT. This chain links TRBV10-3 with TRBJ1-3, with TRBD1 matching 7 bases. This CDR3 has 14 residues. Germline V gene sequence: CDR1 ENHRY, CDR2 SYGVKD. J was trimmed by 4 bases and V by 5 bases; bases with no gene match: 5.

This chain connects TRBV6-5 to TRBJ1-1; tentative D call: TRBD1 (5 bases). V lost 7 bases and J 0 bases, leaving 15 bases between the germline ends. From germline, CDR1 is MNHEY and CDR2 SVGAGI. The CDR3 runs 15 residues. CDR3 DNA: TGTGCCAGCACCCCCCCCCGGGGGGTGAACACTGAAGCTTTCTTT. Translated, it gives CASTPPRGVNTEAFF.

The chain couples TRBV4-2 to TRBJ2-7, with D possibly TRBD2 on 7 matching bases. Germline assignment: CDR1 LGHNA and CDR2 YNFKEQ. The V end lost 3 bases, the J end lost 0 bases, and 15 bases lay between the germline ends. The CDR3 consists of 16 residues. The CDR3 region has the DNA TGTGCCAGCAGCCAGTGGGGGGGCTCTAGCTCCTACGAGCAGTACTTC. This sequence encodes CASSQWGGSSSYEQYF.

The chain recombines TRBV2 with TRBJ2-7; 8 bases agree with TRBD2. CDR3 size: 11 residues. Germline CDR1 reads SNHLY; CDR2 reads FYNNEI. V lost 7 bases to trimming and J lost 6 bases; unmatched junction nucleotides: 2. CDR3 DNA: TGTGCCAGCACTGCGGGGGGCGAGCAGTACTTC. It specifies CASTAGGEQYF.

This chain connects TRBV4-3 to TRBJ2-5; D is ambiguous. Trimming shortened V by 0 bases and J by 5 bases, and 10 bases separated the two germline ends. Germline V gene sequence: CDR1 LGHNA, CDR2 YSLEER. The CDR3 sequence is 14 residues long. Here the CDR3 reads CASSQDMTGETQYF. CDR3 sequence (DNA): TGCGCCAGCAGCCAAGATATGACCGGGGAGACCCAGTACTTC.

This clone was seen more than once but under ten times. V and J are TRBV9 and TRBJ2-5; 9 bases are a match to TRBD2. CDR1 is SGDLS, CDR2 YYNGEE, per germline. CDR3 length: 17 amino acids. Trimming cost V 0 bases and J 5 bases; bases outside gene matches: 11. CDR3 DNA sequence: TGTGCCAGCAGCGTAGGGTCGGCGGGAGGGCCTCGGGAGACCCAGTACTTC. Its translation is CASSVGSAGGPRETQYF.

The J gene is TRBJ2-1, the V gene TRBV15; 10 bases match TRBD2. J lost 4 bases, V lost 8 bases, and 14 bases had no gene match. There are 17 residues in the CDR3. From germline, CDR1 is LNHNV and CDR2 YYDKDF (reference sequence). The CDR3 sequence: CATGGLAGDLSYNEQFF. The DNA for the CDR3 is TGTGCCACCGGAGGGCTAGCGGGAGATCTATCTTACAATGAGCAGTTCTTC.

The CDR3 DNA reads as TGCGCCAGCAGCCATAGCGGAAGCTCCTACAATGAGCAGTTCTTC. Residues: CASSHSGSSYNEQFF. The chain has TRBV4-3 and TRBJ2-1, with a possible D match to TRBD2 (6 bases). The CDR3 totals 15 residues. V gave up 3 bases and J gave up 0 bases, with 9 bases separating them. CDR1 is LGHNA, CDR2 YSLEER, per germline.

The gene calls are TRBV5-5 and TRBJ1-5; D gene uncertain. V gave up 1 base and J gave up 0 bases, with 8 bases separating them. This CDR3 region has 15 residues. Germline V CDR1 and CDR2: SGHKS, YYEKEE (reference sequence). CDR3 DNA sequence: TGTGCCAGCAGCTTGAGCGGTTATAGCAATCAGCCCCAGCATTTT. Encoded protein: CASSLSGYSNQPQHF.

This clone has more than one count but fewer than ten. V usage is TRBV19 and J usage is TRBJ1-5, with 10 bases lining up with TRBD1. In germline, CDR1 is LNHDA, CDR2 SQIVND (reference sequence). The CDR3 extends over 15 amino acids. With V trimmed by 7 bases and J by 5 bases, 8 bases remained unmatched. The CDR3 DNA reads TGTGCCAGTACGCAGACAGGGGGCTGGGATCAGCCCCAGCATTTT. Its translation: CASTQTGGWDQPQHF.

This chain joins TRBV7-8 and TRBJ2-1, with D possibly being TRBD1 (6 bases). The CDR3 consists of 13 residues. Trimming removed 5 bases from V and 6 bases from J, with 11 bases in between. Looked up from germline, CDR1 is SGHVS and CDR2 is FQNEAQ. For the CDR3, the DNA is TGTGCCAGCAGCCCCCGGACAGTCAATGAGCAGTTCTTC. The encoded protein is CASSPRTVNEQFF. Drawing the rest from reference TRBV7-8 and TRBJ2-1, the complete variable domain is GAGVSQSPRYKVAKRGQDVALRCDPISGHVSLFWYQQALGQGPEFLTYFQNEAQLDKSGLPSDRFFAERPEGSVSTLKIQRTQQEDSAVYLCASSPRTVNEQFFGPGTRLTVL.

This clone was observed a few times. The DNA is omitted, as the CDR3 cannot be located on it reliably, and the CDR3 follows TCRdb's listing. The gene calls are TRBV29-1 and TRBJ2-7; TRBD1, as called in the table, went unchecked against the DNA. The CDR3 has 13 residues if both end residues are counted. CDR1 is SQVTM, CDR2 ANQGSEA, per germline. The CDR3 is CSVSLDRNYEQYF.

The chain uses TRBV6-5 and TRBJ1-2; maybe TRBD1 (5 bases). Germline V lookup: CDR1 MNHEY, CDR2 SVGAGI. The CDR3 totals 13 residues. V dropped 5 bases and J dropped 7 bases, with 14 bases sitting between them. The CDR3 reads CASSASREGGYTF. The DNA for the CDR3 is TGTGCCAGCAGTGCCTCCAGGGAAGGTGGCTACACCTTC.

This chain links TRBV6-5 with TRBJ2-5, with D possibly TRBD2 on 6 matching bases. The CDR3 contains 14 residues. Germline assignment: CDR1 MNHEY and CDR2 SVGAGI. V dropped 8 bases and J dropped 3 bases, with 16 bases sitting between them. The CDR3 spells CASSRWGDEETQYF. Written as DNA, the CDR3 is TGTGCCAGCTCTCGTTGGGGGGACGAAGAGACCCAGTACTTC.

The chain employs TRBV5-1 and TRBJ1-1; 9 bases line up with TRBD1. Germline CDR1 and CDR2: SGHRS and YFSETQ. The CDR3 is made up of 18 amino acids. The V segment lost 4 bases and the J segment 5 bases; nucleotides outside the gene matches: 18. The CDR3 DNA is TGCGCCAGCAGCCCCGACCACCGGACAGGGGAGTTGGAGACTGAAGCTTTCTTT. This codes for CASSPDHRTGELETEAFF.

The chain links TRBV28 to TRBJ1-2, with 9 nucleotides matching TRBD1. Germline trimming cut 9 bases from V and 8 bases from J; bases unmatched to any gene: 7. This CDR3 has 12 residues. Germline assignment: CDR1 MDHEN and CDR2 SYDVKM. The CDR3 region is CASSTGGGGYTF. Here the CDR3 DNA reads TGTGCCAGTTCGACAGGGGGGGGCGGCTACACCTTC.

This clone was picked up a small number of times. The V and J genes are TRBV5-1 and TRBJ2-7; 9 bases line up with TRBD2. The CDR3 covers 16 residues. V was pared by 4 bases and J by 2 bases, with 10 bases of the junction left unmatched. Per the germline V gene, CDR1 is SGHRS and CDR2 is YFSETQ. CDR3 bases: TGCGCCAGCAGCCTGGAAGCTAGCGGGATTGCCTACGAGCAGTACTTC. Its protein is CASSLEASGIAYEQYF.

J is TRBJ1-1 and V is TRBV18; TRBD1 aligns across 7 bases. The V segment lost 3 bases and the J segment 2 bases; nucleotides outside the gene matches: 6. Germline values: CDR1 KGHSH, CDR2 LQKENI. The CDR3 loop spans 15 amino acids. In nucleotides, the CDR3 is TGTGCCAGCTCACCCCGGGACAGAAAAAACACTGAAGCTTTCTTT. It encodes CASSPRDRKNTEAFF.

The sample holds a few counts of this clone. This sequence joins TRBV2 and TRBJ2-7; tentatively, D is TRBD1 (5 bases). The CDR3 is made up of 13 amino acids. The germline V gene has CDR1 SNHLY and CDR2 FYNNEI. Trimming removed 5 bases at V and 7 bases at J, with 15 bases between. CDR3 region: CASSRGRYGEQYF. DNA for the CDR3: TGTGCCAGCAGTAGGGGTCGCTACGGAGAGCAGTACTTC.

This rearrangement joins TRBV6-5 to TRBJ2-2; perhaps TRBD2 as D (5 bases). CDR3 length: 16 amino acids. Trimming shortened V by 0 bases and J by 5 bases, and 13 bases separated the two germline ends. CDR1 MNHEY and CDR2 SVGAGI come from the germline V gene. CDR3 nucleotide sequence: TGTGCCAGCAGTTACTCTGTAGGACTTCGGACCGGGGAGCTGTTTTTT. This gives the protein CASSYSVGLRTGELFF.

The CDR3: CASSVGLEGEQYF. The CDR3 DNA reads as TGTGCCAGCAGCGTAGGGCTCGAGGGCGAGCAGTACTTC. The chain combines TRBV9 with TRBJ2-7; D is possibly TRBD2 (5 bases). V dropped 0 bases and J dropped 6 bases, with 10 bases sitting between them. This CDR3 is built from 13 residues. Germline V gene lookup returns CDR1 SGDLS and CDR2 YYNGEE.

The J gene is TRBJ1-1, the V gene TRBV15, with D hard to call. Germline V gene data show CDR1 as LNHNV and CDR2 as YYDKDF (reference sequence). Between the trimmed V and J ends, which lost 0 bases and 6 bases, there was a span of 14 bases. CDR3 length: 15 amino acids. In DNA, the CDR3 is TGTGCCACCAGCAGAGATGGGGAGGGTATGGCTGAAGCTTTCTTT. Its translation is CATSRDGEGMAEAFF. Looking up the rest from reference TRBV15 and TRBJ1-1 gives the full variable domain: DAMVIQNPRYQVTQFGKPVTLSCSQTLNHNVMYWYQQKSSQAPKLLFHYYDKDFNNEADTPDNFQSRRPNTSFCFLDIRSPGLGDTAMYLCATSRDGEGMAEAFFGQGTRLTVV.

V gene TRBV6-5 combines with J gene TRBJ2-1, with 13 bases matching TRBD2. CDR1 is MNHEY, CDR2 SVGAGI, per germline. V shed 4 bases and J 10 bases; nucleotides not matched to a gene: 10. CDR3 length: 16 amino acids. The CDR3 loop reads CASSLPGLAGPEEQFF. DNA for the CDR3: TGTGCCAGCAGTTTACCGGGACTAGCGGGGCCTGAGGAGCAGTTCTTC.